The clone carrying this T cell receptor (beta chain) was observed a handful of times. Its antigen remains unknown. This sample was included in a study of response to subunit inactivated influenza vaccine. Study-wide points: A suggestion made by the authors is that each seasonal influenza vaccination recruits few new T cells.

TCRdb analysed the RT-PCR reads with MiXCR anew, one entry per CDR3 protein. The sample records over 750,000 distinct CDR3 sequences, 20% to 25% being singletons. The sequencing here drew on PBMCs from blood, taken more than 4 days after vaccination. The TCR originated in a middle-aged man who received an inactivated influenza vaccine.

CDR3 in amino acids: CASSSLRSQRITDTQYF. The CDR3 bases are TGTGCCAGCAGCTCCCTTCGGTCACAGCGAATCACAGATACGCAGTATTTT. The chain couples TRBV4-2 to TRBJ2-3, with unresolved D. V lost 5 bases and J lost 2, with 20 bases in between. CDR3 length: 17 amino acids. Germline-derived CDR1 and CDR2 are LGHNA and YNFKEQ.